These 18 T cell receptor beta chains originate from one sample sequenced in a study of blood T cell repertoires in COVID-19. Using immunoSEQ multiplex PCR, the repertoire was profiled, and TCRdb retains in-frame clones only, with some absent. The sample yields approximately 260,000 clones, over 85% seen once. The source material was PBMCs or T cells enriched from blood (not recorded which). These TCRs come from a woman aged 60-70 years who had recovered from COVID-19.

This CDR3 reads CAAQQGTSTDTQYF. CDR3 DNA: TGTGCCGCCCAACAGGGGACATCCACAGATACGCAGTATTTT. V and J are TRBV10-3 and TRBJ2-3; 7 nucleotides align to TRBD1. From germline, CDR1 is ENHRY and CDR2 SYGVKD. The CDR3 extends over 14 amino acids. V dropped 11 bases and J dropped 2; count of bases not matched to a gene: 10.

The rearrangement links TRBV7-9 to TRBJ1-1; 8 nucleotides agree with TRBD1. Germline V gene sequence: CDR1 SEHNR, CDR2 FQNEAQ (reference sequence). After removal of 4 bases from V and 1 base from J, the junction contained 5 bases not matched to a gene. This CDR3 has 15 residues. CDR3 DNA: TGTGCCAGCAGCTATAGACAGGGGTGGAACACTGAAGCTTTCTTT. Amino acid sequence: CASSYRQGWNTEAFF.

This chain links TRBV28 with TRBJ2-3, with TRBD2 identical over 7 bases. This CDR3 is 17 amino acids long. V lost 2 bases to trimming and J lost 2 bases; unmatched junction nucleotides: 10. The V gene's germline CDR1 is MDHEN and CDR2 SYDVKM. DNA of the CDR3: TGTGCCAGCAGTTTAGGGTCTAGCGGATTAAACACAGATACGCAGTATTTT. This translates into CASSLGSSGLNTDTQYF.

The chain uses TRBV30 and TRBJ1-4; D possibly corresponds to TRBD1 (5 bases). V lost 7 bases, J lost 12 bases, and 24 bases lay in between. This CDR3 has 14 amino acids. Per the germline V gene, CDR1 is GTSNPN and CDR2 is SVGIG (reference sequence). The CDR3 protein is CAYKMATGLRELFF. The CDR3 DNA is TGTGCCTACAAAATGGCAACAGGTTTAAGGGAACTGTTTTTT.

This chain links TRBV14 with TRBJ2-1, with D possibly TRBD1 on 7 matching bases. V was clipped by 4 bases and J by 7 bases, with 20 bases between them. Germline CDR1 SGHDN, CDR2 FVKESK. The length of the CDR3 is 16 residues. The CDR3 spells CASSPPSGGPKNEQFF. The DNA for the CDR3 is TGTGCCAGCAGCCCTCCATCAGGGGGGCCGAAGAATGAGCAGTTCTTC.

The genes are TRBV5-1 and TRBJ2-5, with D possibly matching TRBD2 (5 bases). Germline CDR1 is SGHRS and CDR2 is YFSETQ. Between the trimmed V and J ends, which lost 4 bases and 1 base, there was a span of 14 bases. This CDR3 spans 15 amino acids. The CDR3 DNA reads as TGCGCCAGCAGCAGCGGACCCGCCGGCCAAGAGACCCAGTACTTC. Amino acids: CASSSGPAGQETQYF.

CDR3 DNA sequence: TGTGCCAGCAGCTTAGCAACTCCCGGGGGCTACACCTTC. This translates into CASSLATPGGYTF. J is TRBJ1-2 and V is TRBV7-9; D is unresolved. This CDR3 comprises 13 residues. The V and J ends lost 0 bases and 8 bases respectively, with 10 bases between them. Germline values: CDR1 SEHNR, CDR2 FQNEAQ (reference sequence).

J is TRBJ2-7 and V is TRBV27; D is undetermined. Germline CDR1 and CDR2: MNHEY and SMNVEV (reference sequence). Trimming left V 10 bases short and J 0 bases short, with 19 bases between. This CDR3 has 15 residues. CDR3 in DNA: TGTGCCACCCGAGGTCTAAGGATGAGCTCCTACGAGCAGTACTTC. Protein sequence: CATRGLRMSSYEQYF.

The chain is built from TRBV5-4 and TRBJ2-1, with TRBD2 identical over 7 bases. The germline V gene encodes CDR1 SGHNT and CDR2 YYREEE (reference sequence). V shed 1 base, J shed 7 bases, and the junction held 8 bases outside the gene matches. This CDR3 spans 15 amino acids. The CDR3, as DNA: TGTGCCAGCAGCTTGTTGGCAGGGCGGGAGAATGAGCAGTTCTTC. Translating gives CASSLLAGRENEQFF.

V is TRBV4-2 and J is TRBJ1-2; 8 bases are shared with TRBD1. This CDR3 spans 16 amino acids. Trimming at V came to 0 bases and at J to 7 bases, leaving 10 bases not matched to a gene. Per the germline V gene, CDR1 is LGHNA and CDR2 is YNFKEQ. This CDR3 is CASSQERGRGRGGYTF. CDR3 bases: TGTGCCAGCAGCCAAGAACGAGGCAGGGGGCGGGGTGGCTACACCTTC.

The count of this clone is one. V usage is TRBV9 and J usage is TRBJ1-1, with TRBD1 as a possible D gene (5 bases). Trimming removed 7 bases at V and 0 bases at J, with 10 bases between. Germline CDR1 is SGDLS and CDR2 is YYNGEE. The CDR3 has 13 amino acids. CDR3 sequence reads: CASAGHMNTEAFF. The CDR3 DNA sequence: TGTGCCAGCGCCGGACATATGAACACTGAAGCTTTCTTT.

The table lists this clone with a few counts. The CDR3 spells CASIQDRGGGEQFF. The CDR3 nucleotides read TGTGCCAGCATTCAGGACAGGGGGGGAGGTGAGCAGTTCTTC. J is TRBJ2-1 and V is TRBV2; 10 nucleotides match TRBD1. This CDR3 contains 14 residues. Germline V gene sequence: CDR1 SNHLY, CDR2 FYNNEI. Unmatched junction bases numbered 9, after V lost 7 bases and J lost 9 bases.

The chain employs TRBV2 and TRBJ1-5; tentatively, D is TRBD1 (6 bases). Germline V gives CDR1 SNHLY, CDR2 FYNNEI. Trimming left V 5 bases short and J 2 bases short, with 10 bases between. The CDR3 spans 14 residues. The CDR3 spells CASSLRQGNQPQHF. The DNA for the CDR3 is TGTGCCAGCAGTTTGAGACAGGGCAATCAGCCCCAGCATTTT.

The chain links TRBV30 to TRBJ1-3; the D gene is possibly TRBD1 (6 bases). The CDR3 sequence is 14 residues long. The germline V and J ends were trimmed by 3 bases and 0 bases, with 9 bases remaining between them. Germline V gene sequence: CDR1 GTSNPN, CDR2 SVGIG (reference sequence). CDR3 sequence: CAWRRGTSGNTIYF. CDR3 sequence (DNA): TGTGCCTGGAGGAGGGGGACCTCTGGAAACACCATATATTTT.

The chain employs TRBV2 and TRBJ2-1; 8 bases agree with TRBD2. V lost 9 bases to trimming and J lost 7 bases; unmatched junction nucleotides: 14. Germline V lookup: CDR1 SNHLY, CDR2 FYNNEI. The CDR3 totals 15 residues. CDR3 in DNA: TGTGCCAGTTCGAACACCGGGGGGGCGAGGAATGAGCAGTTCTTC. It specifies CASSNTGGARNEQFF. Combining the CDR3 with reference TRBV2 and TRBJ2-1 gives the whole variable domain EPEVTQTPSHQVTQMGQEVILRCVPISNHLYFYWYRQILGQKVEFLVSFYNNEISEKSEIFDDQFSVERPDGSNFTLKIRSTKLEDSAMYFCASSNTGGARNEQFFGPGTRLTVL.

The chain carries TRBV29-1 and TRBJ1-5; 9 nucleotides match TRBD1. V was clipped by 6 bases and J by 5 bases; unmatched bases: 8. CDR3 size: 14 residues. CDR1 is SQVTM, CDR2 ANQGSEA, per germline. CDR3 in amino acids: CSVGPHRGHQPQHF. The CDR3 DNA sequence: TGCAGCGTCGGCCCCCACAGGGGGCATCAGCCCCAGCATTTT.

This chain links TRBV2 with TRBJ2-5, with D maybe TRBD2 (7 bases). Germline V gene lookup returns CDR1 SNHLY and CDR2 FYNNEI. The CDR3 is made up of 15 amino acids. The V end lost 4 bases, the J end lost 1 base, and 13 bases lay between the germline ends. The CDR3 sequence: CASSVVGGRQETQYF. Here the CDR3 DNA reads TGTGCCAGCAGTGTTGTGGGGGGGCGCCAAGAGACCCAGTACTTC.

The chain links TRBV25-1 to TRBJ2-7; D perhaps matches TRBD2 (7 bases). Trimming took off 3 bases at V and 7 bases at J, with 16 bases between the two ends. The CDR3 sequence is 14 residues long. Germline assignment: CDR1 MGHDK and CDR2 SYGVNS. The CDR3 spells CASSDVGGPREQYF. For the CDR3, the DNA is TGTGCCAGCAGTGATGTGGGGGGGCCTCGGGAGCAGTACTTC.